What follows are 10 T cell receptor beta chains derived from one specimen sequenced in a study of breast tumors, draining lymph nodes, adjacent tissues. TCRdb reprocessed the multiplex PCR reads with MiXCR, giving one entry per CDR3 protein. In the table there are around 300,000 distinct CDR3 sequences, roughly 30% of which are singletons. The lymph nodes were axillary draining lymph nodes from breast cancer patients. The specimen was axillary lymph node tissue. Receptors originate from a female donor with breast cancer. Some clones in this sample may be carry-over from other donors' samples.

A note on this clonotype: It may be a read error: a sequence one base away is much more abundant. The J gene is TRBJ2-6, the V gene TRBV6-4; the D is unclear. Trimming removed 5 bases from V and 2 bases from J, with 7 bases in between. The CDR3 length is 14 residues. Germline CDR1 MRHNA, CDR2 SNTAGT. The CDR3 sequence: CASSLQPGANVLTF. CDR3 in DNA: TGTGCCAGCAGTCTCCAACCTGGGGCCAACGTCCTGACTTTC.

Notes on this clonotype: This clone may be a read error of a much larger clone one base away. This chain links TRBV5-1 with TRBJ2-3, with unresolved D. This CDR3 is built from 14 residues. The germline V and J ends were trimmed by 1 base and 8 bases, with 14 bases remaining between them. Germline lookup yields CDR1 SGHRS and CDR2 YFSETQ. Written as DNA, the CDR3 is TGCGCCAGCAGCTTGAAAGGGTTAGCAGGTACGCAGTATTTT. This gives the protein CASSLKGLAGTQYF.

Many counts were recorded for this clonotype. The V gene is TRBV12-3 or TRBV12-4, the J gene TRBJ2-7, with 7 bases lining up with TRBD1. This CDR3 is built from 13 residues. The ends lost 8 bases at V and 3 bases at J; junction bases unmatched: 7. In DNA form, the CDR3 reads TGTGCCAGCGCCGGGACAGCCGTCTACGAGCAGTACTTC. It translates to CASAGTAVYEQYF.

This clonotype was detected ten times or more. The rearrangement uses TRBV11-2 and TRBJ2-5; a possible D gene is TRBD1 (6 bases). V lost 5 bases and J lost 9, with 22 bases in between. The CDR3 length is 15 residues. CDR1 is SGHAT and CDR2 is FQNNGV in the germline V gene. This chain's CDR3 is CASSPGQGVAAAQYF. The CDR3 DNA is TGTGCCAGCAGCCCGGGACAAGGCGTTGCTGCGGCCCAGTACTTC.

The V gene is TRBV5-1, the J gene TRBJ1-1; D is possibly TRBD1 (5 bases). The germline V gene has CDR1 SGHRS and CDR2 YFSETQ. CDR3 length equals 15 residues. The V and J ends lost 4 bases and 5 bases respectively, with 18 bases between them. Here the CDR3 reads CASSVLSTGVTEAFF. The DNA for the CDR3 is TGCGCCAGCAGCGTACTCTCAACAGGTGTTACTGAAGCTTTCTTT.

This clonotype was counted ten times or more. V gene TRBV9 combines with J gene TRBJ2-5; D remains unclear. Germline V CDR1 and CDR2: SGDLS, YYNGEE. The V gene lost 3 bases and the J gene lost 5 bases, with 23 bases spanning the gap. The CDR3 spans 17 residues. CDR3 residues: CASSALGLKKGGETQYF. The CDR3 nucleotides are TGTGCCAGCAGCGCCCTAGGGCTTAAAAAGGGTGGTGAGACCCAGTACTTC.

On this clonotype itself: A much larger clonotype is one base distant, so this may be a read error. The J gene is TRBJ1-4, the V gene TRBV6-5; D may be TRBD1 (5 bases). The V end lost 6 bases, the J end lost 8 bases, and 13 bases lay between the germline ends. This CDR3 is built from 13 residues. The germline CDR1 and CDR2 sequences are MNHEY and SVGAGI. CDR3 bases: TGTGCCAGCAGACGGGGCGCGCAGGAAAAACTGTTTTTT. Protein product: CASRRGAQEKLFF.

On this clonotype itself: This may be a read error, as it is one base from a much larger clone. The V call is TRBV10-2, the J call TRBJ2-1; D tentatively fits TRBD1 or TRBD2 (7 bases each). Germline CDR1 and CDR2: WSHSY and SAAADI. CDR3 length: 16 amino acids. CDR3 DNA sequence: TGCGCCGGCAGCCAGGGGGGGGGGACTATTGTGAATGAGCAGTTCTTC. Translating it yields CAGSQGGGTIVNEQFF.

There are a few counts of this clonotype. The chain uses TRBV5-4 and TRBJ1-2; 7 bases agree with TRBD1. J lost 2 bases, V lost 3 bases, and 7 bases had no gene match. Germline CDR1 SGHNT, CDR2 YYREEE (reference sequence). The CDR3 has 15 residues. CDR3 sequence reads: CASSYGDRQNYGYTF. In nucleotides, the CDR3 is TGTGCCAGCAGCTATGGGGACAGACAGAACTATGGCTACACCTTC.

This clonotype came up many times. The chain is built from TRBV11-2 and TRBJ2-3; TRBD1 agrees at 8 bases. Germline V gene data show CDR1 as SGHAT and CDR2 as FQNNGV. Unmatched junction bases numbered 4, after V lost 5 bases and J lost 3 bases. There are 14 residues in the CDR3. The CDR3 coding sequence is TGTGCCAGCAGCCTCCGGACAGGGACAGATACGCAGTATTTT. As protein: CASSLRTGTDTQYF.